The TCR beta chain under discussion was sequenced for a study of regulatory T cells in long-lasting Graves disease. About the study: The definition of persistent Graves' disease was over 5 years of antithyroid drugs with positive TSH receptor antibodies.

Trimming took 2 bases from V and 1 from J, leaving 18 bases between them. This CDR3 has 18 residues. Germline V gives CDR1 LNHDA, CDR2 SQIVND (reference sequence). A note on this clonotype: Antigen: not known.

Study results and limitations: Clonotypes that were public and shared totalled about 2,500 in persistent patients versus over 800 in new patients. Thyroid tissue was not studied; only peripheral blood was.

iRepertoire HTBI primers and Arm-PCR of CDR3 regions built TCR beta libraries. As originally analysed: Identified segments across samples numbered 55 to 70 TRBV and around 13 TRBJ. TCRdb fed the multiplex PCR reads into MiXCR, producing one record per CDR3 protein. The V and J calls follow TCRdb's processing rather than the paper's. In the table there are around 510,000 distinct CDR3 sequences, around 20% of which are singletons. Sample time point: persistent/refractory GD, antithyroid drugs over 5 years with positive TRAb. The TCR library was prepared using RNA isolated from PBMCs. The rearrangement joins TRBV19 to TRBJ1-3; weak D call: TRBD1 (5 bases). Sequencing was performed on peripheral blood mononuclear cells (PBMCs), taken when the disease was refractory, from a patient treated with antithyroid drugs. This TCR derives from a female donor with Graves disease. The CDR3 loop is CASSILFQGEGSGNTIYF. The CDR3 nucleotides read TGTGCCAGTAGTATACTTTTTCAGGGAGAAGGATCTGGAAACACCATATATTTT.